The T cell receptor (beta chain) under discussion was sequenced for a study of T-cell reconstitution after alpha-beta-depleted transplantation in children. TCRbeta library preparation incorporated unique molecular identifiers. Each CDR3 protein gets one entry after TCRdb re-called the PCR reads with MiXCR. This repertoire shows 250,000 to 350,000 distinct CDR3 sequences, almost 10% found once; its top ten account for over 9.5%. Trimming pared 8 bases from V and 0 bases from J, leaving 8 bases between. Per the germline V gene, CDR1 is SNHLY and CDR2 is FYNNEI. This CDR3 spans 14 amino acids. This clonotype was detected a few times.

This rearrangement joins TRBV2 to TRBJ1-6; no clear D gene. Sequenced here: PBMCs from the stem cell graft donor, sampled from the stem cell graft. This receptor was obtained from a human donor who donated a stem cell graft to a child with SCID. The CDR3 here is CASGVSSYNSPLHF. DNA for the CDR3: TGTGCCAGCGGAGTGAGCTCCTATAATTCACCCCTCCACTTT.